In its sample, the clone carrying this T cell receptor beta chain was seen many times. Its antigen is unknown. This sample is part of a study of CD8 T cells in ankylosing spondylitis. Notes on the study in general: Peripheral blood samples showed relatively rare disease-linked clones, and these clones were CD8+. Ankylosing spondylitis blood appeared to carry a characteristic TCR beta motif of roughly eight highly homologous variants. Reactive arthritis synovial fluid and blood previously showed some of these motif variants.

By quantitative 5'-RACE with molecular barcodes, the TCR beta libraries were made. TCRdb reanalysed the 5' RACE reads using MiXCR and keeps one entry per CDR3 protein. The sample lists around 890,000 distinct CDR3 sequences, about an eighth occurring once. This TCR derives from a male donor with ankylosing spondylitis. Sample: blood, either unsorted or a sorted T cell fraction (not recorded which).

CDR3 region: CASSRDANQPQHF. CDR3 in DNA: TGTGCCAGCAGCCGGGACGCCAATCAGCCCCAGCATTTT. The V gene is TRBV7-9, the J gene TRBJ1-5, with a possible D match to TRBD1 (5 bases). This CDR3 has 13 amino acids. From germline, CDR1 is SEHNR and CDR2 FQNEAQ (reference sequence). Trimming removed 5 bases from V and 3 bases from J, with 8 bases in between.